These 26 T cell receptor beta chains were sequenced from one sample in a study of tumor-infiltrating lymphocytes in primary liver carcinoma. Joint extraction of RNA and DNA used 20-30 mg of bulk tissue that was unsorted. With a constant-region primer, TCR beta cDNA was made from approximately 500 ng of total RNA. The TCR beta library was amplified through three nested multiplex PCR rounds in a modified ARM-PCR procedure. Two initial PCR rounds of approximately 10 cycles each paired TRBV1-TRBV30 forward primers with a C-beta reverse primer. TCRdb reprocessed the multiplex PCR reads via MiXCR and lists one record per CDR3 protein. This sample has about 130,000 distinct CDR3 sequences; 64% occur once, and the top ten carry less than 10%. Sequencing used liver tumor tissue from sampling region 3. Stated subset: tumor region T3, left-lateral pole. The receptors derive from an older woman with primary liver carcinoma and hepatitis B virus infection.

About this clonotype: Possible read error: a much larger clone is one base away. The V and J genes are TRBV5-4 and TRBJ2-1; TRBD1 is a possible D gene (7 bases). CDR1 and CDR2 from the germline V gene are SGHNT and YYREEE (reference sequence). The CDR3 runs 15 residues. Trimming stripped 0 bases from V and 11 bases from J, with 18 bases between. The CDR3 spells CASSLGGRGVGQQFF. The CDR3, as DNA: TGTGCCAGCAGCTTGGGGGGCAGGGGGGTAGGTCAGCAGTTCTTC.

Notes on this clonotype: One end of the junction is discordant with germline, which a read error may explain. This rearrangement joins TRBV11-2 to TRBJ2-5, with a weak D call TRBD1 (6 bases). Germline V gene lookup returns CDR1 SGHAT and CDR2 FQNNGV. The CDR3 is made up of 14 amino acids. CDR3 sequence reads: CASSGQGLQETQYF. CDR3 DNA: TGTGCCAGCAGTGGGCAGGGGCTACAAGAGACTCAGTACTTC.

Comments on this clonotype: A single base separates this from a much larger clone, so it may be a read error. The V gene is TRBV5-5, the J gene TRBJ2-7; D gene ambiguous. In germline, CDR1 is SGHKS, CDR2 YYEKEE (reference sequence). The CDR3 covers 12 residues. In nucleotides, the CDR3 is TGTGTCAGCAGCTTGGGGTCCTACGAGCAGTACTTC. Translated: CVSSLGSYEQYF.

Remarks on this clonotype: The CDR3 end shows no conserved phenylalanine or tryptophan, and so a read error is likely. No DNA is shown, since the ends of the CDR3 on it are uncertain; the CDR3 is the one TCRdb lists. The chain is built from TRBV20-1 and TRBJ1-5; the table's D call TRBD1 went unverified against the DNA. Germline lookup yields CDR1 DFQATT and CDR2 SNEGSKA (reference sequence). Inclusive of both ends, the CDR3 amounts to 18 amino acids. The CDR3 region is CSAHPAGTGMSGNQPRHV.

This clonotype was counted at least ten times. The chain has TRBV29-1 and TRBJ2-4; 12 nucleotides match TRBD1. V dropped 7 bases and J dropped 11; count of bases not matched to a gene: 9. The CDR3 contains 13 residues. CDR1 and CDR2 (germline): SQVTM, ANQGSEA. This CDR3 is CSAITGTGGVQYF. The CDR3 nucleotides read TGCAGCGCGATCACCGGGACAGGGGGCGTTCAGTACTTC.

A single count supports this clonotype. One junction end disagrees with the germline gene, perhaps due to a read error. This CDR3 reads CASSEEFRLAGDNEQLF. CDR3 nucleotides: TGTGCCAGCAGTGAAGAGTTCAGACTAGCGGGAGACAATGAGCAGCTCTTC. The V gene is TRBV6-1, the J gene TRBJ2-1; 12 nucleotides line up with TRBD2. The CDR3 has 17 residues. Germline values: CDR1 MNHNS, CDR2 SASEGT.

Comments on this clonotype: A much larger clone differs by one base, so this may be a read error. The rearrangement links TRBV6-5 to TRBJ2-2; D may be TRBD2 (5 bases). Per germline, CDR1 MNHEY and CDR2 SVGAGI. The CDR3 runs 15 residues. CDR3 loop: CASSYDSPNTGELIF. The CDR3 DNA reads TGTGCCAGCAGTTACGACTCCCCGAACACCGGGGAGCTGATTTTT.

In this sample, this clonotype turned up once. The junction departs from germline at one end; a sequencing error may be responsible. The gene calls are TRBV11-3 and TRBJ2-1, with D uncertain. Germline CDR1 and CDR2: SGHNT and YENEEA. The CDR3 consists of 13 residues. CDR3 in DNA: TGTGGCAGCAGTGTTTTTCGCGACAATGAGCAGTTCTTC. Its protein product is CGSSVFRDNEQFF.

For this clonotype: It may be a read error: a sequence one base away is much more abundant. Here the CDR3 omits its conserved ending phenylalanine or tryptophan, so a read error is the likely source. This chain connects TRBV5-1 to TRBJ2-7; D is ambiguous. The CDR3 sequence is 13 residues long. Germline lookup yields CDR1 SGHRS and CDR2 YFSETQ. Trimming removed 2 bases from V and 3 bases from J, with 9 bases in between. CDR3 residues: CASSLYGYYEQYL. The CDR3 DNA reads TGCGCCAGCAGCTTATACGGTTACTACGAGCAGTACCTC.

This clonotype showed up just a few times. The chain links TRBV28 to TRBJ2-6; no clear D gene. Germline CDR1 MDHEN, CDR2 SYDVKM. V lost 5 bases and J 0 bases, leaving 11 bases between the germline ends. This CDR3 has 16 residues. The CDR3 bases are TGTGCCAGCAGTCTCCGAACGTTCTCTGGGGCCAACGTCCTGACTTTC. Amino acid sequence: CASSLRTFSGANVLTF.

This clonotype turned up a few times. The CDR3 DNA reads as TGTGCCAGCAGCAGGGACGCCTGGAGCTCCTACGAGCAGTACTTC. This gives the protein CASSRDAWSSYEQYF. V usage is TRBV7-9 and J usage is TRBJ2-7; the D gene could be TRBD1 or TRBD2 (5 bases each). The V end was cut by 5 bases, the J end by 0 bases, with 14 bases between. The CDR3 sequence is 15 residues long. The germline gives CDR1 SEHNR, CDR2 FQNEAQ (reference sequence).

This chain connects TRBV11-1 to TRBJ2-1, with TRBD1 as a possible D gene (7 bases). V was cut by 5 bases and J by 10 bases, with 24 bases left in between. Germline V gives CDR1 SGHAT, CDR2 FQDESV (reference sequence). The CDR3 spans 16 residues. The DNA for the CDR3 is TGTGCCAGCAGCATCGGGGGCGCAGGGGGTTTCAAAGAGCAGTTCTTC. It is translated as CASSIGGAGGFKEQFF.

The V and J genes are TRBV10-2 and TRBJ1-6, with D uncertain. V lost 8 bases and J 7 bases, leaving 21 bases between the germline ends. Germline V gene lookup returns CDR1 WSHSY and CDR2 SAAADI. The CDR3 extends over 16 amino acids. CDR3 sequence: CASVRFESRRNSPLHF. CDR3 nucleotides: TGCGCCAGCGTCCGTTTCGAGAGCAGGCGCAATTCACCCCTCCACTTT.

The rearrangement uses TRBV23-1 and TRBJ2-3, with TRBD2 matching over 10 bases. TRBV23-1 is an open reading frame, and its role is uncertain. The CDR3 length is 19 residues. Trimming cost V 1 base and J 1 base; bases outside gene matches: 11. The CDR3 DNA reads TGCGCCAGCAGTCAATTCCAGCGGGAGGGCCCTCTACGCACAGATACGCAGTATTTT. This encodes CASSQFQREGPLRTDTQYF.

The table lists this clonotype with many counts. V is TRBV29-1 and J is TRBJ2-1; D call uncertain. V was pared by 0 bases and J by 3 bases, with 15 bases between. CDR1 and CDR2 from the germline V gene are SQVTM and ANQGSEA. The CDR3 loop spans 16 amino acids. The CDR3 reads CSVEDVSLTHYNEQFF. CDR3 DNA sequence: TGCAGCGTTGAAGATGTAAGCTTAACGCACTACAATGAGCAGTTCTTC.

Points on this clonotype: A read error may explain this, as a much larger clone is one base away. This chain joins TRBV6-5 and TRBJ2-3; the D gene is possibly TRBD2 (6 bases). Germline V gene sequence: CDR1 MNHEY, CDR2 SVGAGI. The CDR3 spans 14 residues. This CDR3 reads CANSYRRDSDTQYF. The DNA for the CDR3 is TGTGCCAACAGTTACCGACGGGACTCAGATACGCAGTATTTT.

With regard to this clonotype: The CDR3 does not close with the conserved phenylalanine or tryptophan, likely indicating a read error. This rearrangement joins TRBV12-3 or TRBV12-4 to TRBJ1-5, with D possibly being TRBD1 (6 bases). The V end lost 1 base, the J end lost 6 bases, and 16 bases lay between the germline ends. The CDR3 contains 16 residues. CDR3 coding DNA: TGTGCCAGCAGTTTAGACGGGGGGGCAGGGCCTCAGCCCCAGCATTAT. This translates into CASSLDGGAGPQPQHY.

CDR3 in amino acids: CASSPTTGGDYEQYF. CDR3 bases: TGTGCCAGCTCACCAACGACAGGGGGAGACTACGAGCAGTACTTC. V gene TRBV18 combines with J gene TRBJ2-7, with 9 positions matching TRBD1. The V and J ends lost 2 bases and 3 bases, in that order; junction bases with no gene match: 5. The germline V gene encodes CDR1 KGHSH and CDR2 LQKENI. The CDR3 runs to 15 residues.

A note on this clonotype: One base away lies a much larger clone, so this may be a sequencing read error. This chain connects TRBV5-1 to TRBJ2-7; weak D call: TRBD1 (6 bases). The CDR3 spans 16 residues. Germline values: CDR1 SGHRS, CDR2 YFSETQ. The CDR3 here is CGSSRGHTISSYEQYF. CDR3 DNA: TGCGGCAGCAGCCGGGGACACACAATTAGCTCCTACGAGCAGTACTTC.

This clonotype showed up many times. The CDR3 DNA reads TGCAGCGTTGGGGTCCAGGCCCCCAAAAACATTCAGTACTTC. Translating gives CSVGVQAPKNIQYF. V is TRBV29-1 and J is TRBJ2-4; no clear D. Germline assignment: CDR1 SQVTM and CDR2 ANQGSEA. The CDR3 has 14 residues. The V end lost 4 bases, the J end lost 2 bases, and 12 bases lay between the germline ends. Variable domain in full (rest from reference TRBV29-1 and TRBJ2-4): SAVISQKPSRDICQRGTSLTIQCQVDSQVTMMFWYRQQPGQSLTLIATANQGSEATYESGFVIDKFPISRPNLTFSTLTVSNMSPEDSSIYLCSVGVQAPKNIQYFGAGTRLSVL.

J is TRBJ2-7 and V is TRBV5-1, with TRBD2 matching 9 bases. The end of the DNA fits TRBJ2-1 better, so the J call may be wrong. This CDR3 is 16 amino acids long. The germline V gene encodes CDR1 SGHRS and CDR2 YFSETQ. The CDR3 bases are TGCGCCAGCAGCTTGCAGGGTAGCGGGAGTTCCTACGAGCAGTTCTTC. Translation: CASSLQGSGSSYEQFF.

In regard to this clonotype: A much bigger clone sits one base away, suggesting this may be a read error. This chain joins TRBV10-3 and TRBJ1-1; D ambiguous. Germline V gene data show CDR1 as ENHRY and CDR2 as SYGVKD. The CDR3 totals 13 residues. For the CDR3, the DNA is TGTGCCATCAGAACTGACGGTAACACTGAAGTTTTCTTT. Protein product: CAIRTDGNTEVFF.

This clonotype was counted a few times. This sequence joins TRBV10-3 and TRBJ2-7; D may be TRBD1 or TRBD2 (6 bases each). Germline CDR1 reads ENHRY; CDR2 reads SYGVKD. V was shortened by 0 bases and J by 6 bases, with 12 bases between the two germline ends. The CDR3 sequence is 14 residues long. CDR3 in amino acids: CAISESRGLGEQYF. For the CDR3, the DNA is TGTGCCATCAGTGAGTCCCGGGGGCTAGGCGAGCAGTACTTC.

With regard to this clonotype: With a much larger clone just one base away, this may be a read error. The chain is built from TRBV12-3 or TRBV12-4 and TRBJ1-2; D not resolved. CDR3 size: 12 residues. CDR3 coding DNA: TGTACCAGCAGTTTTTTTGGGAATGGCTACACCTTC. Amino acid sequence: CTSSFFGNGYTF.

The genes are TRBV12-3 or TRBV12-4 and TRBJ2-7; no clear D gene. The CDR3 extends over 12 amino acids. The V end was cut by 5 bases, the J end by 4 bases, with 9 bases between. The CDR3 sequence: CASSPRTYEQYF. CDR3 coding DNA: TGTGCCAGCAGTCCCAGAACGTACGAGCAGTACTTC.

This clonotype was recorded once. The junction departs from germline at one end; a sequencing error may be responsible. The chain couples TRBV11-2 to TRBJ2-2; perhaps D is TRBD1 or TRBD2 (5 bases each). The CDR3 has 14 amino acids. CDR1 is SGHAT, CDR2 FQNNGV, per germline. The CDR3 sequence: CVSSLEQAVGELLF. The CDR3 DNA reads TGTGTCAGCAGCTTAGAACAGGCGGTCGGGGAGCTGTTGTTT.